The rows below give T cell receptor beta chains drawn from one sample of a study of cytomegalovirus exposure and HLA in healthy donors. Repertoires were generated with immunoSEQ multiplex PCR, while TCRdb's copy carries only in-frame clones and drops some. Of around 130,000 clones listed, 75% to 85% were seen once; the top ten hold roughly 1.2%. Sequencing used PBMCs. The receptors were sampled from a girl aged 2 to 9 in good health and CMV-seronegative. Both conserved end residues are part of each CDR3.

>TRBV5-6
CASSSAGQNSYEQYF
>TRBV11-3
CASSPDRSPYEQYF
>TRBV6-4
CASSPRGSTDTQYF
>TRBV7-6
CASSSWDSATNEKLFF
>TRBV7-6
CASSSTGGGWDTQYF
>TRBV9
CASSVAGAGGTQYF
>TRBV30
CAWRSTGGPGTQYF
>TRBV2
CASSEAGARQYF
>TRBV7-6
CASSPVGDYYEQYF
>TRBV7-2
CASSRNWAGGTGHTQYF
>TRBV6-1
CASSERGDTGTQYF
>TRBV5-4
CASSQGSPSYEQYF
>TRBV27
CASSLREAETQYF
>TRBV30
CAWSVWSEADTQYF
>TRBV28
CASSLRQDMNTEAFF
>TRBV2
CASSEWSANYGYTF
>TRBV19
CASGSGRVGETQYF
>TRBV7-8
CASSFQTSGDFYEQYF
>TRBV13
CASRPWLSGANVLTF
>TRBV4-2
CASSGGAAYEQYF
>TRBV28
CASTRGGDTDTQYF
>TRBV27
CASCSGTGFYNEQFF
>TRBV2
CASTQDRGSNQPQHF
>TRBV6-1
CASSEFGTSGYNEQFF
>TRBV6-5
CASSYSAGTGGEKAFF
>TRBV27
CASRMGLAGLTGELFF
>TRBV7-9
CASSKDREGLAGVTGELFF
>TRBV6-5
CASSYGGAETQYF
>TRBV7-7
CASSLELAGGLNPYQETQYF
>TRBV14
CASSPGQGRRENEKLFF
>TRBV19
CASSLRGFGRGTSGRDTQYF
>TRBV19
CASSSASYNEQFF
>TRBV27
CASKPGRSNYGYTF
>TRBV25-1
CASSLPGARGGTEAFF
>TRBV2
CASRGVSGIFYEQYF
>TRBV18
CASSRPDGVLGELFF
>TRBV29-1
CSDGQGPYNEQFF
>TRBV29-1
CSVEDPGQETQYF
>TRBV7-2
CASSPRRGRGEKLFF
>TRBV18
CASSPSHRETQYF
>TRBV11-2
CASSLGVRGPHEQYF
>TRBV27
CASRVNRVDGETQYF
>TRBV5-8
CASSLARGTGNQPQHF
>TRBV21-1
CASSKKLGTSLLRETQYF
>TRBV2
CASRGNEQFF
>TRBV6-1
CASSEGAGGNTIYF
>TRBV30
CAWSVRVRGSVYNEQFF
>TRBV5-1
CASTVDRKHTEAFF
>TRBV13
CASSLVGRNRNTIYF
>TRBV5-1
CASSSPPGTGGDTEAFF
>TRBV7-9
CASSLGWSVREQYF
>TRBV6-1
CASSERGNGLTKLSDTQYF
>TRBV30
CASLTGRNTEAFF
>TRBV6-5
CASSYGGRLYNEQFF